This T cell receptor beta chain was captured in a study of blood T cell repertoires in COVID-19. Repertoires were generated with immunoSEQ multiplex PCR, while TCRdb's copy carries only in-frame clones and drops some. This table has over 130,000 clones, 84% appearing once. Germline V lookup: CDR1 SGHAT, CDR2 FQNNGV. After removal of 4 bases from V and 5 bases from J, the junction contained 9 bases not matched to a gene. The CDR3 consists of 15 residues. Source material: PBMCs or T cells enriched from blood (not recorded which). The chain is built from TRBV11-2 and TRBJ2-7; 9 bases line up with TRBD2. This receptor was identified in a woman in her forties or fifties with acute COVID-19. CDR3 residues: CASSSERGVVNEQYF. CDR3 DNA: TGTGCCAGCAGCTCCGAGCGGGGGGTAGTGAACGAGCAGTACTTC.